A single sample is the source of the 17 T cell receptor beta chains below, sequenced in a study of OX40 agonist ivuxolimab in advanced cancers. The assay was immunoSEQ multiplex PCR, and TCRdb's table has in-frame clones only and misses some. The sample consists of about 20,000 clones, approximately 80% of them appearing once. Here the sequenced sample was CD4+ or CD8+ T cells sorted from blood, taken in a trial of the OX40 agonist ivuxolimab. These receptors were obtained from an adult with an advanced solid tumor such as melanoma, head and neck, liver or kidney cancer.

The chain uses TRBV9 and TRBJ2-3, with TRBD1 matching 8 bases. The germline V gene encodes CDR1 SGDLS and CDR2 YYNGEE. The CDR3 runs 16 residues. V gave up 0 bases and J gave up 1 base; unmatched junction bases: 4. The CDR3 sequence: CASSVGTGIGTDTQYF. The CDR3 nucleotides are TGTGCCAGCAGCGTAGGGACAGGGATCGGCACAGATACGCAGTATTTT.

This clone was counted once. The V and J genes are TRBV7-3 and TRBJ2-5; possible D gene TRBD2, 6 bases. Trimming removed 4 bases from V and 5 bases from J, with 17 bases in between. The CDR3 loop spans 15 amino acids. Per the germline V gene, CDR1 is SGHTA and CDR2 is FQGTGA. For the CDR3, the DNA is TGTGCCAGCAGCTGGGGTCTCTCGGGGGAGGAGACCCAGTACTTC. It translates to CASSWGLSGEETQYF.

About this clone: The same CDR3 arises from other DNA sequences in this sample as well. The chain carries TRBV19 and TRBJ2-1, with 9 bases lining up with TRBD2. CDR3 length equals 14 residues. From germline, CDR1 is LNHDA and CDR2 SQIVND (reference sequence). V gave up 5 bases and J gave up 3 bases; unmatched junction bases: 2. For the CDR3, the DNA is TGTGCCAGTAGTCTGACTAGCGGCTACAATGAGCAGTTCTTC. It specifies CASSLTSGYNEQFF.

The gene calls are TRBV27 and TRBJ2-3; TRBD1 matches at 7 bases. The CDR3 runs to 15 residues. V gave up 3 bases and J gave up 1 base; unmatched junction bases: 4. Germline lookup yields CDR1 MNHEY and CDR2 SMNVEV (reference sequence). The CDR3: CASSFSQGGTDTQYF. The DNA for the CDR3 is TGTGCCAGCAGTTTTTCTCAGGGGGGCACAGATACGCAGTATTTT.

By share, this clone counts as medium-sized (0.01 to 0.1%). This chain links TRBV2 with TRBJ2-5; 13 nucleotides align to TRBD2. This CDR3 has 14 amino acids. CDR1 and CDR2 (germline): SNHLY, FYNNEI. Trimming cost V 9 bases and J 2 bases; bases outside gene matches: 3. The CDR3 DNA follows: TGTGCCAGTTGGACTAGCGGGGGTCAAGAGACCCAGTACTTC. Protein product: CASWTSGGQETQYF.

V and J are TRBV7-9 and TRBJ2-7, with D possibly being TRBD1 (5 bases). The V gene lost 3 bases and the J gene lost 4 bases, with 16 bases spanning the gap. This CDR3 contains 15 residues. Germline CDR1 is SEHNR and CDR2 is FQNEAQ (reference sequence). The CDR3 is CASSFGQGIVYEQYF. Here the CDR3 DNA reads TGTGCCAGCAGCTTCGGGCAGGGAATTGTATACGAGCAGTACTTC.

The V gene is TRBV6-1, the J gene TRBJ2-1, with TRBD2 identical over 9 bases. The CDR3 consists of 16 residues. Per germline, CDR1 MNHNS and CDR2 SASEGT. V shed 0 bases, J shed 3 bases, and the junction held 3 bases outside the gene matches. The CDR3 here is CASSEAGGGVYNEQFF. CDR3 in DNA: TGTGCCAGCAGTGAAGCGGGCGGGGGGGTCTACAATGAGCAGTTCTTC.

This clone showed up just a few times. The chain carries TRBV19 and TRBJ1-2, with 9 bases identical to TRBD1. After removal of 7 bases from V and 2 bases from J, the junction contained 5 bases not matched to a gene. This CDR3 comprises 14 residues. CDR1 LNHDA and CDR2 SQIVND come from the germline V gene (reference sequence). The CDR3 loop reads CASTAGTGNYGYTF. The CDR3 DNA sequence: TGTGCCAGTACCGCCGGGACAGGGAACTATGGCTACACCTTC.

The J gene is TRBJ1-2, the V gene TRBV19; D is perhaps TRBD1 (5 bases). CDR3 length: 16 residues. CDR1 LNHDA and CDR2 SQIVND come from the germline V gene (reference sequence). The V end was cut by 9 bases, the J end by 0 bases, with 20 bases between. This CDR3 reads CARKNKRQGSNYGYTF. The DNA of the CDR3 is TGTGCCAGGAAAAACAAACGGCAGGGCTCTAACTATGGCTACACCTTC.

This chain links TRBV30 with TRBJ2-7; the D is unclear. The CDR3 totals 13 residues. The germline V and J ends were trimmed by 6 bases and 0 bases, with 12 bases remaining between them. Germline V gives CDR1 GTSNPN, CDR2 SVGIG (reference sequence). The CDR3 spells CACNSESSYEQYF. DNA of the CDR3: TGTGCCTGCAACAGTGAGAGCTCCTACGAGCAGTACTTC.

The genes are TRBV27 and TRBJ1-1; D not resolved. The CDR3 loop spans 10 amino acids. Germline lookup yields CDR1 MNHEY and CDR2 SMNVEV (reference sequence). The CDR3 nucleotides read TGTGCAGCCGGTAACACTGAAGCTTTCTTT. Its protein product is CAAGNTEAFF.

The rearrangement joins TRBV7-2 to TRBJ2-7; 8 positions agree with TRBD1. The V segment lost 5 bases and the J segment 6 bases; nucleotides outside the gene matches: 12. The CDR3 spans 15 residues. Germline V gene data show CDR1 as SGHTA and CDR2 as FQGNSA. The CDR3, as DNA: TGTGCCAGCAGCGCGCCGGACAGGGCCACTAGCGAGCAGTACTTC. It yields the protein CASSAPDRATSEQYF.

CDR3 DNA sequence: TGTGCCAGCAGCATGACAGGGGGGGCAGGTGGGATGAACACTGAAGCTTTCTTT. Encoded protein: CASSMTGGAGGMNTEAFF. J is TRBJ1-1 and V is TRBV5-4, with 9 bases lining up with TRBD1. Germline loops: CDR1 SGHNT, CDR2 YYREEE (reference sequence). V lost 4 bases, J lost 0 bases, and 13 bases stayed unmatched. The CDR3 has 18 residues. Based on the CDR3 plus reference TRBV5-4 and TRBJ1-1, the full variable domain is ETGVTQSPTHLIKTRGQQVTLRCSSQSGHNTVSWYQQALGQGPQFIFQYYREEENGRGNFPPRFSGLQFPNYSSELNVNALELDDSALYLCASSMTGGAGGMNTEAFFGQGTRLTVV.

The V call is TRBV19, the J call TRBJ1-4, with D perhaps matching TRBD1 (6 bases). CDR1 LNHDA and CDR2 SQIVND come from the germline V gene (reference sequence). V was pared by 8 bases and J by 4 bases, with 17 bases between. The CDR3 contains 15 residues. CDR3 residues: CASQSPWTDNEKLFF. The CDR3 coding sequence is TGTGCCAGTCAAAGCCCTTGGACAGATAATGAAAAACTGTTTTTT.

This clone was seen more than once but under ten times. The gene calls are TRBV9 and TRBJ2-7; a possible D gene is TRBD2 (5 bases). Trimming took 3 bases from V and 5 from J, leaving 12 bases between them. CDR1 is SGDLS and CDR2 is YYNGEE in the germline V gene. CDR3 length: 13 amino acids. CDR3 residues: CASSASSSDEQYF. The CDR3 nucleotides are TGTGCCAGCAGCGCTTCTAGTAGCGACGAGCAGTACTTC. The entire variable domain, with the rest obtained from reference TRBV9 and TRBJ2-7, is as follows: DSGVTQTPKHLITATGQRVTLRCSPRSGDLSVYWYQQSLDQGLQFLIQYYNGEERAKGNILERFSAQQFPDLHSELNLSSLELGDSALYFCASSASSSDEQYFGPGTRLTVT.

The chain employs TRBV5-6 and TRBJ2-7, with D perhaps matching TRBD1 (6 bases). The CDR3 spans 14 residues. The V end lost 2 bases, the J end lost 2 bases, and 11 bases lay between the germline ends. Germline V gives CDR1 SGHDT, CDR2 YYEEEE. The CDR3 nucleotides are TGTGCCAGCAGCTTCACAGGGAATACCTACGAGCAGTACTTC. Translating it yields CASSFTGNTYEQYF.

The chain employs TRBV7-6 and TRBJ2-7; no reliable D call. Germline V gene lookup returns CDR1 SGHVS and CDR2 FNYEAQ. The CDR3 length is 14 residues. The V and J ends lost 2 bases and 5 bases respectively, with 13 bases between them. DNA of the CDR3: TGTGCCAGCAGCTTAACGCGAGGCCTAGACGAGCAGTACTTC. Its protein is CASSLTRGLDEQYF.